This T cell receptor beta chain was found in a study of shared clonotypes between healthy human individuals. The CDR3 sequence is 16 residues long. Trimming removed 6 bases from V and 4 bases from J; junction bases left unmatched: 8. In germline, CDR1 is MNHEY, CDR2 SMNVEV (reference sequence). A CD45RA-negative memory subset and a CD45RA+ naive subset were separated from the CD4+ cells. Method: immunoSEQ multiplex PCR; TCRdb's copy keeps in-frame clones and lacks some. This repertoire shows over 2 million clones, around 95% found once; its top ten account for roughly 0.13%. The chain uses TRBV27 and TRBJ2-2; 10 nucleotides line up with TRBD2. The specimen was naive CD4+ T cells sorted from blood. The subset: CD45RA+ positively selected. This receptor was taken from a man between 18 and 35 years old in good health. In DNA form, the CDR3 reads TGTGCCAGCAGCCCTAGCGGGGGAATCGTCACCGGGGAGCTGTTTTTT. This translates into CASSPSGGIVTGELFF.